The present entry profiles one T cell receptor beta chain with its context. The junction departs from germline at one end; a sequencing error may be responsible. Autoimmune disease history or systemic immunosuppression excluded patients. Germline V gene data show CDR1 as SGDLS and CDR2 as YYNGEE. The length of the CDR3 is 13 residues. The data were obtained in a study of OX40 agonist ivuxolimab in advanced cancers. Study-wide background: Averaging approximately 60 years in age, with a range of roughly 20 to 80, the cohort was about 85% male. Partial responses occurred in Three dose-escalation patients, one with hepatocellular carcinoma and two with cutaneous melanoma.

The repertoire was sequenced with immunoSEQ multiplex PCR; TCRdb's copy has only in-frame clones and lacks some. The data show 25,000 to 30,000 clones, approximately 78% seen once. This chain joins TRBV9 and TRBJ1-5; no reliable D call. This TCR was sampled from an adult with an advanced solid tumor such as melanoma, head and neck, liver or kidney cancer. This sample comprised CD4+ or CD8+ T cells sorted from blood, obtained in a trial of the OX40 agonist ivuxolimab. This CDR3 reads CASGVGSNQPQHF. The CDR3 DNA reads TGTGCCAGCGGCGTAGGTTCAAATCAGCCCCAGCATTTT.